A single T cell receptor (beta chain) is shown here with its context. No antigen is known for it. These data originate in a study of siplizumab effects on memory and regulatory T cells. The assay looked at 100,000 or so TCR templates in each sample. Only in-frame clones appear in the TCRdb table, and some are missing; sequencing was by immunoSEQ multiplex PCR. The sample records more than 70,000 clones, 85% to 95% being singletons. Study results and caveats: The average Treg-derived proportion among mappable alloreactive CD4+ clones was roughly 70% with siplizumab versus about 30% in controls. It was never confirmed that proliferating Tregs from siplizumab cultures were suppressive.

CDR3 length: 14 residues. Trimming stripped 0 bases from V and 4 bases from J, with 8 bases between. CDR1 and CDR2 (germline): MGHRA, YSYEKL. The sequencing input was CD8+ T cells sorted from blood. This chain connects TRBV4-1 to TRBJ2-3, with D unclear. The clonotype originates from a human donor in good health. The DNA for the CDR3 is TGCGCCAGCAGCCAAGATCCCCGCCCAGATACGCAGTATTTT. This translates into CASSQDPRPDTQYF.